This T cell receptor beta chain stems from a study of PD-1 blockade in classical Hodgkin lymphoma. Notes on the study in general: Before treatment, TCR diversity in newly diagnosed patients was reportedly lower than in healthy donors.

Sequencing was performed with immunoSEQ multiplex PCR; in TCRdb, only in-frame clones are kept and a portion is missing. The sample includes about 12,000 clones, 70% to 85% of them seen just once. The germline CDR1 and CDR2 sequences are MNHEY and SVGAGI. Trimming took 8 bases from V and 4 from J, leaving 17 bases between them. CDR3 length: 14 residues. With regard to this clone: Its antigen is unidentified.

Every patient experienced relapse after autologous stem cell transplantation, and brentuximab vedotin exposure varied. Magnetic negative selection was used to purify CD4+ T cells from PBMCs that had been thawed. Classification of best responses gave complete response, partial response or progressive disease. This specimen was CD4+ T cells from blood, taken at baseline. This chain uses TRBV6-5 with TRBJ1-2; D may be TRBD1 (5 bases). The TCR was taken from a human donor with classical Hodgkin lymphoma. CDR3: CASGRDVRPYGYTF. The CDR3 DNA reads as TGTGCCAGCGGCCGGGACGTTCGCCCCTATGGCTACACCTTC.